This TCR beta chain was documented in a study of blood T cell repertoires in COVID-19. Trimming took 3 bases from V and 2 from J; bases not matched to a gene: 4. In germline, CDR1 is SGDLS, CDR2 YYNGEE. This CDR3 has 15 amino acids. The repertoire was sequenced with immunoSEQ multiplex PCR; TCRdb's copy has only in-frame clones and lacks some. Seen here are about 130,000 clones, roughly 72% observed once, and the top ten hold 4.5% to 6%. The sequence was collected from a man older than 75 with COVID-19, enrolled during active disease. The chain joins TRBV9 to TRBJ2-1; TRBD1 matches at 8 bases. Material: peripheral blood. The CDR3 sequence is CASSARDRTYNEQFF. The DNA of the CDR3 is TGTGCCAGCAGCGCCCGGGACAGGACCTACAATGAGCAGTTCTTC.